This TCR beta chain appears in the sequencing data of a study of blood T cell repertoires in COVID-19. Across the study: Some COVID-19 samples were acute and others convalescent; all came from the United States, Italy and Spain. T cells, B-cell-depleted T cells, or PBMCs supplied cDNA or gDNA.

Generated by immunoSEQ multiplex PCR, the TCRdb table keeps only in-frame clones and is missing some. The sample carries 120,000 to 150,000 clones, roughly 76% recorded once. The germline V gene encodes CDR1 GTSNPN and CDR2 SVGIG (reference sequence). The CDR3 runs to 12 residues. Trimming stripped 6 bases from V and 6 bases from J, with 13 bases between. This chain joins TRBV30 and TRBJ2-3, with a tentative D call TRBD1 (5 bases). Material for sequencing was peripheral blood. The receptor's source is a human donor with acute or convalescent COVID-19. The donor label of this sample is uncertain. The CDR3 loop reads CACHRAGDTQYF. In DNA, the CDR3 is TGTGCCTGTCACCGGGCAGGGGATACGCAGTATTTT.